The T cell receptor (beta chain) under discussion was sequenced for a study of technical replicates of blood from several donors (TCRdb year 2017). The method was the immunoSEQ multiplex PCR assay. The clones in this table, taken by TCRdb from immuneACCESS, are in-frame only. Not every clone is retained; where verified, under half of the shortfall comes from an unresolved V gene, and the cause of the rest is unknown. Present in this sample are roughly 100,000 clones, approximately 95% of which were seen just once. About 0.39% of the sample rests with the top ten. On this clone itself: It lacks a known antigen. No base qualities exist here, and no much larger clone lies one base off it.

V is pared back by 8 bases and J by 8 bases, with 15 bases lying between the germline termini. From the germline V gene, CDR1 is SGHAT and CDR2 is FQNNGV. Counted from cysteine to phenylalanine, this CDR3 has 13 amino acids. The entry retains the CDR3 DNA only, 39 bases that are in frame from base 1. Material for sequencing was T cells isolated from PBMCs. The clonotype originates from a human donor in good health. Recombination connected TRBV11-2 to TRBJ1-4; TRBD1 is a possible D gene, resting on 5 matching bases. The encoded CDR3 is CASGWRGREKLFF. The nucleotide sequence is TGTGCCAGCGGATGGAGGGGCCGGGAAAAACTGTTTTTT.